This T cell receptor (beta chain) was identified during a study of beta chain features in type 1 diabetes (dated 2018 in TCRdb). With regard to the full study: Patients and healthy donors did not differ in mean age, gender distribution, total cell number or subset yield. A total of some 100,000,000 sorted cells were examined across all samples, and a strong correlation was observed between cell number per subset and RNA yield. In the study, TCRB repertoires of sorted circulating CD4+ T cell subsets from recently diagnosed type 1 diabetes patients were compared with those of matched healthy donors. Regulatory and stem cell-like memory subsets were isolated from only 8 patients and roughly eight healthy donors, whereas naive and central memory subsets came from all 30 or so donors. Summary of the overall study and its limitations: Shorter templates might be favored by PCR, yet because patient and control samples were amplified and corrected together, any such skew would affect both groups equally. In all four CD4+ subsets, TCRB CDR3 length was moderately but significantly shorter in type 1 diabetes patients. Naive, central memory and regulatory TCRB repertoires appeared to be more alike among patients than among healthy donors. At VDJ recombination sites, patients with type 1 diabetes made fewer insertions and deleted more nucleotides, a pattern implying thymic rearrangement abnormalities. Because cDNA rather than genomic DNA was sequenced, highly expressing activated cells could have been over-represented, although no difference in activation and CD3 levels was found between groups. Because the HLA sub-analyses included only small numbers of individuals, any influence of HLA type on TCRB rearrangement was left unresolved.

The germline V gene encodes CDR1 SGHVS and CDR2 FQNEAQ. From cysteine to phenylalanine, the CDR3 is 14 amino acids long. CDR3 DNA is the only sequence kept; it has 42 bases, read in frame from the first base. Trimmed from V: 2 bases; trimmed from J: 4 bases; junction bases lacking a gene match: 1. A single peripheral blood draw of about 116 mL on average was collected from each donor into heparinised tubes. A BD FACSAria II and a panel including CD45RO, CCR7, CD25, CD127, CD95 and CD27 were used to sort naive, central memory, regulatory and stem cell-like memory CD4+ T cells. Purity was above 95% for every sorted population. PBMCs were isolated right away by Lymphoprep density gradient centrifugation and were stained directly, without culture. To minimize batch effects, samples were stained and sorted in pairs, one healthy donor with one patient per experiment. With regard to this clone: The specificity of this receptor is unknown. Base qualities are not provided; no much larger clone lies one nucleotide away.

All of the isolated RNA was reverse transcribed with the High Capacity cDNA Reverse Transcription Kit, so expressed TCRB transcripts were sequenced. Deep immunoSEQ sequencing was applied to naive, central memory and regulatory T cell samples, giving an average of roughly 3.5 million total reads per sample. Sorted cells were lysed in RLT buffer, and RNA was extracted using DNase-treated RNeasy Micro or Mini kits according to cell number. To prevent cross-contamination, every cell subset was processed on its own, while patient and healthy donor samples were processed together. The immunoSEQ multiplex PCR was used to amplify TCRB sequences from cDNA, yielding 87-bp fragments that span the CDR3 region. Sequencing of the amplicons was performed on the Illumina HiSeq platform. Per the original workflow: PCR bias was corrected computationally using synthetic template baselines, and reads within Hamming distance 2 were collapsed, with unmergeable singletons discarded. By aligning reads against IMGT, V, D and J genes, CDR3 length, and insertions or deletions at six rearrangement sites were assigned. Within each subset, clonotype counts were normalized to sorted cell number, after which true diversity and Gini coefficients were computed with the tcR R package. The overlap coefficient, calculated on TCRB nucleotide sequences, was used to quantify repertoire sharing. TCRdb obtained this table from immuneACCESS and retained in-frame rearrangements with V and J assigned. These tables miss some clones; where compared with another copy, unresolved V genes account for less than half of the shortfall, and the remainder is unexplained. V and J calls and clone size are given by that table; D and trimming were obtained from the DNA. Here the sample has about 70,000 clones; roughly half occur a single time. The ten largest clones add up to 0.7% of the sample.

The sequence was collected from a man aged 30-40 years with type 1 diabetes. This chain is built from TRBV7-8 and TRBJ2-5; TRBD1 aligns with 10 central bases. Sequencing used central memory CD4+ T cells from blood. The CDR3 region reads CASSLRDRGETQYF. The sequence in DNA is TGTGCCAGCAGCTTAAGGGACAGGGGAGAGACCCAGTACTTC.